The 23 T cell receptor beta chains in this list originate from one sample, sequenced in a study of T cell responses to AZD1222 COVID-19 vaccine. Clones were sequenced by immunoSEQ multiplex PCR, and TCRdb holds only the in-frame ones, with some missing. The sample comprises around 96,000 clones, more than 70% of which are singletons, and roughly 2.8% rests with the top ten. The sample in question was peripheral blood, obtained on day 0 of AZD1222 vaccination. The source is an adult in good health.

The V call is TRBV6-5, the J call TRBJ2-1, with 9 bases lining up with TRBD1. CDR1 and CDR2 (germline): MNHEY, SVGAGI. The CDR3 is 14 amino acids. The ends lost 6 bases at V and 7 bases at J; junction bases unmatched: 7. The CDR3, as DNA: TGTGCCAGCAGGTCACAGGGGGCGCGGAATGAGCAGTTCTTC. Translating gives CASRSQGARNEQFF.

This chain connects TRBV11-2 to TRBJ2-7, with TRBD2 identical over 7 bases. With V trimmed by 0 bases and J by 0 bases, 2 bases remained unmatched. The CDR3 is 15 amino acids. Per the germline V gene, CDR1 is SGHAT and CDR2 is FQNNGV. The CDR3 sequence is CASSLEGGISYEQYF. The CDR3 DNA reads TGTGCCAGCAGCTTAGAGGGGGGGATCTCCTACGAGCAGTACTTC.

This sequence joins TRBV7-9 and TRBJ1-3, with TRBD1 identical over 8 bases. V trimming: 4 bases; J trimming: 2 bases; junction bases outside the gene matches: 4. Germline loops: CDR1 SEHNR, CDR2 FQNEAQ (reference sequence). There are 15 residues in the CDR3. CDR3 protein: CASSSTGAAGNTIYF. Here the CDR3 DNA reads TGTGCCAGCAGCTCGACAGGGGCCGCTGGAAACACCATATATTTT.

The chain recombines TRBV2 with TRBJ1-2; D is uncertain. The CDR3 has 12 amino acids. Between the trimmed V and J ends, which lost 1 base and 7 bases, there was a span of 7 bases. Germline CDR1 SNHLY, CDR2 FYNNEI. Written as DNA, the CDR3 is TGTGCCAGCAGTGAAGGCCCATTTGGCTACACCTTC. Translated, it gives CASSEGPFGYTF.

This chain links TRBV29-1 with TRBJ2-3; D is possibly TRBD1 or TRBD2 (5 bases each). The CDR3 covers 12 residues. Per germline, CDR1 SQVTM and CDR2 ANQGSEA. The V and J ends lost 5 bases and 9 bases respectively, with 15 bases between them. The chain's CDR3 is CSVTTGPATQYF. CDR3 coding DNA: TGCAGCGTTACCACGGGGCCAGCGACGCAGTATTTT.

The V and J genes are TRBV18 and TRBJ1-4, with 9 bases aligning to TRBD1. Trimming at V came to 3 bases and at J to 4 bases, leaving 3 bases not matched to a gene. In germline, CDR1 is KGHSH, CDR2 LQKENI. The CDR3 extends over 15 amino acids. CDR3 DNA: TGTGCCAGCTCACCTCCGGGACAGGGTAATGAAAAACTGTTTTTT. It yields the protein CASSPPGQGNEKLFF.

The J gene is TRBJ2-1, the V gene TRBV5-1; D call uncertain. Trimming removed 3 bases from V and 0 bases from J, with 13 bases in between. CDR3 length: 16 amino acids. From germline, CDR1 is SGHRS and CDR2 YFSETQ. The CDR3 is CASSSIGVNSYNEQFF. The CDR3 DNA follows: TGCGCCAGCAGCTCCATTGGGGTAAACTCCTACAATGAGCAGTTCTTC.

The rearrangement uses TRBV2 and TRBJ2-7; no reliable D call. The CDR3 is 12 residues long. V shed 3 bases and J shed 6 bases, with 9 bases lying between them. Germline assignment: CDR1 SNHLY and CDR2 FYNNEI. Here the CDR3 DNA reads TGTGCCAGCAGTGAGGGCCGCCGCGAGCAGTACTTC. The encoded protein is CASSEGRREQYF.

In nucleotides, the CDR3 is TGTGCCACCTCGGGGCAGGAAAACACTGAAGCTTTCTTT. Translating gives CATSGQENTEAFF. V is TRBV28 and J is TRBJ1-1, with D perhaps matching TRBD1 (5 bases). Germline CDR1 reads MDHEN; CDR2 reads SYDVKM. V was shortened by 10 bases and J by 2 bases, with 14 bases between the two germline ends. This CDR3 is built from 13 residues.

The DNA of the CDR3 is TGCGCCAGCAGCAACCGAGTGGGGCTCTTACGAGGGGAGACCCAGTACTTC. Translation: CASSNRVGLLRGETQYF. V is TRBV5-1 and J is TRBJ2-5; D is possibly TRBD1 or TRBD2 (5 bases each). V lost 4 bases to trimming and J lost 5 bases, with 24 bases between them. Germline CDR1 is SGHRS and CDR2 is YFSETQ. The CDR3 contains 17 residues.

The chain uses TRBV6-5 and TRBJ1-3; D gene unclear. Germline CDR1 MNHEY, CDR2 SVGAGI. V was trimmed by 6 bases and J by 1 base, leaving 7 bases between them. CDR3 length: 13 amino acids. The CDR3 region has the DNA TGTGCCAGCAGCACCAGATCTGGAAACACCATATATTTT. This translates into CASSTRSGNTIYF.

This chain links TRBV19 with TRBJ1-6; D unresolved. CDR1 is LNHDA and CDR2 is SQIVND in the germline V gene (reference sequence). CDR3 length: 14 amino acids. Trimming removed 11 bases at V and 8 bases at J, with 19 bases between. The CDR3 protein is CASKMGVRDSPLHF. In DNA form, the CDR3 reads TGTGCCTCAAAAATGGGCGTCAGAGATTCACCCCTCCACTTT.

The genes are TRBV5-4 and TRBJ2-2; D call uncertain. The V end lost 4 bases, the J end lost 2 bases, and 0 bases lay between the germline ends. The CDR3 spans 11 residues. The germline V gene encodes CDR1 SGHNT and CDR2 YYREEE (reference sequence). Written as DNA, the CDR3 is TGTGCCAGCAGCAACACCGGGGAGCTGTTTTTT. Translated: CASSNTGELFF.

This clone was seen once. The V call is TRBV5-1, the J call TRBJ2-5; 10 positions match TRBD2. Germline assignment: CDR1 SGHRS and CDR2 YFSETQ. CDR3 length equals 15 residues. Trimming at V came to 4 bases and at J to 5 bases, leaving 8 bases not matched to a gene. The CDR3 is CASSPPGLATETQYF. The CDR3 DNA reads as TGCGCCAGCAGCCCTCCGGGACTAGCGACTGAGACCCAGTACTTC.

V and J are TRBV18 and TRBJ1-1; D not resolved. Trimming stripped 1 base from V and 0 bases from J, with 6 bases between. CDR3 length equals 14 residues. Germline CDR1 and CDR2: KGHSH and LQKENI. CDR3 nucleotide sequence: TGTGCCAGCTCACCACAAGGGATGAACACTGAAGCTTTCTTT. Protein sequence: CASSPQGMNTEAFF.

In DNA form, the CDR3 reads TGTGCCAGCAGCCAGGACAGAACCACTGAAGCTTTCTTT. Translated: CASSQDRTTEAFF. V usage is TRBV12-3 or TRBV12-4 and J usage is TRBJ1-1, with D perhaps TRBD1 (6 bases). V was shortened by 6 bases and J by 4 bases, with 12 bases between the two germline ends. CDR3 size: 13 residues.

The chain links TRBV28 to TRBJ2-7; D remains unclear. CDR1 MDHEN and CDR2 SYDVKM come from the germline V gene. The CDR3 is 14 amino acids. Trimming removed 4 bases from V and 7 bases from J, with 17 bases in between. As DNA, the CDR3 is TGTGCCAGCAGTTCACCCGGACGGTCGAGAGAGCAGTACTTC. Protein: CASSSPGRSREQYF.

CDR3 in amino acids: CASRQTPTQPQHF. The CDR3 DNA reads TGTGCCAGTAGACAGACTCCAACTCAGCCCCAGCATTTT. V usage is TRBV19 and J usage is TRBJ1-5, with no clear D. The CDR3 sequence is 13 residues long. Germline CDR1 is LNHDA and CDR2 is SQIVND (reference sequence). With 6 bases removed from V and 6 bases from J, the gap between germline ends came to 12 bases.

The rearrangement joins TRBV18 to TRBJ1-6, with 9 bases lining up with TRBD1. This CDR3 is built from 14 residues. V dropped 1 base and J dropped 10; count of bases not matched to a gene: 2. Germline CDR1 is KGHSH and CDR2 is LQKENI. This chain's CDR3 is CASSPLDRGSPLHF. The CDR3 DNA reads as TGTGCCAGCTCACCACTGGACAGGGGATCACCCCTCCACTTT.

The chain carries TRBV29-1 and TRBJ1-2, with D uncertain. Trimming removed 3 bases from V and 6 bases from J, with 8 bases in between. CDR1 is SQVTM and CDR2 is ANQGSEA in the germline V gene. The CDR3 has 11 residues. The CDR3: CSVDGSDGYTF. The DNA of the CDR3 is TGCAGCGTTGATGGGTCAGATGGCTACACCTTC.

This clone was found a few times. The chain joins TRBV20-1 to TRBJ1-5; D is possibly TRBD1 (6 bases). V lost 3 bases and J 1 base, leaving 10 bases between the germline ends. CDR3 size: 14 residues. Germline V CDR1 and CDR2: DFQATT, SNEGSKA (reference sequence). The CDR3 loop reads CSASQTGSNQPQHF. The CDR3 DNA sequence: TGCAGTGCTAGTCAAACAGGGAGCAATCAGCCCCAGCATTTT.

The chain links TRBV6-6 to TRBJ1-5; 9 positions match TRBD1. V dropped 4 bases and J dropped 6; count of bases not matched to a gene: 7. The germline V gene has CDR1 MNHNY and CDR2 SVGAGI (reference sequence). The CDR3 loop spans 15 amino acids. The CDR3, as DNA: TGTGCCAGCAGTTCCCAGACAGGGGGAGGTCAGCCCCAGCATTTT. Protein sequence: CASSSQTGGGQPQHF.

The rearrangement joins TRBV20-1 to TRBJ2-3; tentatively, D is TRBD2 (6 bases). CDR1 and CDR2 from the germline V gene are DFQATT and SNEGSKA (reference sequence). This CDR3 is built from 11 residues. Trimming removed 6 bases at V and 6 bases at J, with 10 bases between. The DNA for the CDR3 is TGCAGTGCCCCTGGGGGGGATACGCAGTATTTT. Residues: CSAPGGDTQYF.